The present T cell receptor (beta chain) was sequenced within a study of T cell responses to AZD1222 COVID-19 vaccine. Study findings and constraints: Repertoires were obtained only post-peak T cell response. Vaccine-related CD4 TCRs covered spike, predominating at 160-218 and 743-854.

In regard to this clone: Antigen unknown. Other DNA sequences in this sample translate to the same CDR3.

Produced via immunoSEQ multiplex PCR; TCRdb's table is partial and in-frame only. The sample carries 55,000 to 80,000 clones, 65% to 85% recorded once. The CDR3 sequence is 12 residues long. Trimming shortened V by 3 bases and J by 5 bases, and 7 bases separated the two germline ends. V gene TRBV12-3 or TRBV12-4 combines with J gene TRBJ1-2, with no clear D. This sequence was found in an adult in good health. Specimen: peripheral blood, collected on day 0 of AZD1222 vaccination. The CDR3 sequence is CASSFGGYGYTF. CDR3 in DNA: TGTGCCAGCAGTTTCGGTGGATATGGCTACACCTTC.